These T cell receptor beta chains were read from a single sample in a study of beta chain features in type 1 diabetes. Libraries were prepared by immunoSEQ multiplex PCR; TCRdb keeps only in-frame clonotypes and omits some of them. The sample contains hundreds of thousands of clones, roughly a sixth of which appear only once. The sequenced sample was naive CD4+ T cells from blood. The receptors originated from a man younger than 35 in good health. Each CDR3 is given with its conserved first and last residue. The D gene is left open where the match is weak. The size field is filled for only some rows; it gives once, few, many or a size class.

j_call	v_call	d_call	clone_size	cdr3_nt	cdr3_aa
TRBJ1-4	TRBV9	.	few	TGTGCCAGCAGCGTCATAGTCGGGCGGGGAGCTAATGAAAAACTGTTTTTT	CASSVIVGRGANEKLFF
TRBJ1-5	TRBV6-6	.	.	TGTGCCAGCAGTGCCATCACAACAGGTCTGCCCCAGCATTTT	CASSAITTGLPQHF
TRBJ1-2	TRBV4-3	.	.	TGCGCCAGCAGCCATCAATCATTGGCCCTATATGGCTACACCTTC	CASSHQSLALYGYTF
TRBJ1-1	TRBV2	.	.	TGTGCCAGCGTCAGGACCTTTATGAACACTGAAGCTTTCTTT	CASVRTFMNTEAFF
TRBJ1-2	TRBV5-1	.	few	TGCGCCAGCAGCTTAAAAAGGGGGATGTCTAACTATGGCTACACCTTC	CASSLKRGMSNYGYTF
TRBJ1-2	TRBV28	.	few	TGTGCCAGCAGTTCCCAACGGACCTATGGCTACACCTTC	CASSSQRTYGYTF
TRBJ1-1	TRBV9	TRBD1	few	TGTGCCAGCAGCGTAGACGGGACAGGGAGCACTGAAGCTTTCTTT	CASSVDGTGSTEAFF
TRBJ2-5	TRBV7-3	TRBD2	.	TGTGCCAGCAGCTTAGGGCTAGCGGGGAGCCAAGAGACCCAGTACTTC	CASSLGLAGSQETQYF
TRBJ2-3	TRBV5-1	.	.	TGCGCCAGCAGCAAACTTTTGGGAGATACGCAGTATTTT	CASSKLLGDTQYF
TRBJ2-7	TRBV18	.	few	TGTGCCAGCTCACTACAGGGTTACGAGCAGTACTTC	CASSLQGYEQYF
TRBJ2-5	TRBV6-6	.	few	TGTGCCAGCCGGTTCGGCCGGGAGACCCAGTACTTC	CASRFGRETQYF
TRBJ2-7	TRBV4-3	.	few	TGCGCCAGCAGCCAAGAGGTGGGATCGGTCGAGCAGTACTTC	CASSQEVGSVEQYF
TRBJ2-7	TRBV5-1	TRBD2	.	TGCGCCAGCAGCTTGGGAGCGGGAGTTTTTTACGAGCAGTACTTC	CASSLGAGVFYEQYF
TRBJ1-2	TRBV7-9	.	few	TGTGCCAGCAGCAAATATACAGGAGTCCCTAACTATGGCTACACCTTC	CASSKYTGVPNYGYTF
TRBJ1-2	TRBV30	TRBD1	.	TGTGCCTTCATGCTCGGGACAGGGGGTGGCTACACCTTC	CAFMLGTGGGYTF
TRBJ1-6	TRBV11-2	.	.	TGTGCCAGCAGCTCAATAAAAGGGTACAGACCTTCACCCCTCCACTTT	CASSSIKGYRPSPLHF
TRBJ2-4	TRBV6-1	.	.	TGTGCCAGCAGTGAGACAAGCCCGACCAAAAACATTCAGTACTTC	CASSETSPTKNIQYF
TRBJ2-1	TRBV7-2	TRBD1	.	TGTGCCAGCAGCCTACAGGGGGATCCGTCCTACAATGAGCAGTTCTTC	CASSLQGDPSYNEQFF
TRBJ1-6	TRBV2	.	.	TGTGCCAGCAGCGACAGATCGTTAATCACCCTCCACTTT	CASSDRSLITLHF
TRBJ1-1	TRBV27	.	.	TGTGCCAGCAGGACGAACACTGAAGCTTTCTTT	CASRTNTEAFF
TRBJ1-6	TRBV7-9	TRBD1	few	TGTGCCAGCAGCTTGGGACAGGGTCATTCACCCCTCCACTTT	CASSLGQGHSPLHF
TRBJ1-5	TRBV6-1	.	few	TGTGCCAGCCAGGTCACAGGCAATCAGCCCCAGCATTTT	CASQVTGNQPQHF
TRBJ1-1	TRBV9	.	few	TGTGCCAGCAGCCCCCCGGCTGGGACAAGTAACACTGAAGCTTTCTTT	CASSPPAGTSNTEAFF
TRBJ2-5	TRBV5-8	.	.	TGTGCCAGCAGCTTGGCGGGGGCACGGGAGACCCAGTACTTC	CASSLAGARETQYF
TRBJ2-7	TRBV6-6	TRBD2	few	TGTGCCAGCAGACGACTAGCGGGAGCCTACGAGCAGTACTTC	CASRRLAGAYEQYF
TRBJ2-7	TRBV15	.	few	TGTGCCACCAGCAGAGAAGCGTTTAGGATTGTCGAGCAGTACTTC	CATSREAFRIVEQYF
TRBJ1-5	TRBV7-2	.	few	TGTGCCAGCAGCTTAGGGTTCCGGCCAGAATATAGCAATCAGCCCCAGCATTTT	CASSLGFRPEYSNQPQHF
TRBJ2-5	TRBV7-9	.	few	TGTGCCAGCAGCCGCAGGGGGGAAGAGACCCAGTACTTC	CASSRRGEETQYF
TRBJ2-5	TRBV5-6	TRBD2	.	TGTGCCAGCAGCTTCGGACTAGGCCGGGAGACCCAGTACTTC	CASSFGLGRETQYF
TRBJ2-5	TRBV4-1	.	few	TGCGCCAGCAGCGTTGGGGGGGGCAGAGAGACCCAGTACTTC	CASSVGGGRETQYF
TRBJ1-4	TRBV7-2	.	once	TGTGCCAGCAGTTTGGGGGACCCTAATGAAAAACTGTTTTTT	CASSLGDPNEKLFF
TRBJ2-1	TRBV7-9	.	few	TGTGCCAGCAGCTTATTTGCTTTTGCCTACAATGAGCAGTTCTTC	CASSLFAFAYNEQFF
TRBJ1-2	TRBV18	TRBD1	.	TGTGCCAGCTCACCATCTGGGACAGGCGAATATGGCTACACCTTC	CASSPSGTGEYGYTF
TRBJ2-5	TRBV7-3	.	few	TGTGCCAGCAGCCCGGTAGCCCAAGAGACCCAGTACTTC	CASSPVAQETQYF
TRBJ2-3	TRBV7-2	.	few	TGTGCCAGCACCCCGGGGGTAGCGGACACAGATACGCAGTATTTT	CASTPGVADTDTQYF
TRBJ2-3	TRBV5-4	.	few	TGTGCCAGCAGCTTGGATGGAGGGGGCACAGATACGCAGTATTTT	CASSLDGGGTDTQYF
TRBJ1-4	TRBV6-5	.	few	TGTGCCAGCAGTAGGGGACCAGGTCGAAGCGAAAAACTGTTTTTT	CASSRGPGRSEKLFF
TRBJ2-1	TRBV4-2	.	.	TGTGCCAGCAGCCAAGTTAGTTCAGGGCAGTACTACAATGAGCAGTTCTTC	CASSQVSSGQYYNEQFF
TRBJ1-2	TRBV7-9	.	.	TGTGCCAGCAGCTTAGTGGCAGGGTATGGCTACACCTTC	CASSLVAGYGYTF
TRBJ1-2	TRBV5-1	.	few	TGCGCCAGCAGCTTGGACAGAGCAACGTATGGCTACACCTTC	CASSLDRATYGYTF
TRBJ2-5	TRBV5-1	.	.	TGCGCCAGCAGCTTGCTGGGGCAAGAGACCCAGTACTTC	CASSLLGQETQYF
TRBJ2-3	TRBV7-3	.	.	TGTGCCAGCAGCTTAAATGCGGCGGGGGCTGGGGATACGCAGTATTTT	CASSLNAAGAGDTQYF
TRBJ2-2	TRBV5-4	.	few	TGTGCCAGCAGCTGGGGCGGACCCGGGGAGCTGTTTTTT	CASSWGGPGELFF
TRBJ2-1	TRBV5-4	TRBD1	few	TGTGCCAGCAGAGACAGGGGGAGAAATGAGCAGTTCTTC	CASRDRGRNEQFF
TRBJ1-2	TRBV6-5	.	.	TGTGCCAGCAGTGCCACACCTAACTATGGCTACACCTTC	CASSATPNYGYTF
TRBJ2-7	TRBV5-1	.	few	TGCGCCAGCAGCTTCGATCAGGGGAAGCAGTACTTC	CASSFDQGKQYF
TRBJ1-2	TRBV25-1	TRBD1	.	TGTGCCAGCAGTTTGGGGACAGGTGGCTACACCTTC	CASSLGTGGYTF
TRBJ1-5	TRBV2	TRBD1	.	TGTGCCAGCAGGGATCAGACAGGGGCCCTCTCGGCCCAGCATTTT	CASRDQTGALSAQHF
TRBJ2-4	TRBV18	TRBD1	few	TGTGCCAGCGGCAGGGGGCCCGCCAAAAACATTCAGTACTTC	CASGRGPAKNIQYF
TRBJ1-2	TRBV18	TRBD1	few	TGTGCCAGCTCACCCGATCAGACAGGGGGCCGACGAGGCTACACCTTC	CASSPDQTGGRRGYTF
TRBJ1-1	TRBV25-1	.	.	TGTGCCAGCAGGCCCCCCACAAGGAACACTGAAGCTTTCTTT	CASRPPTRNTEAFF
TRBJ2-5	TRBV11-3	.	few	TGTGCCAGCAGCTTCCGAGGGGAGACCCAGTACTTC	CASSFRGETQYF
TRBJ2-7	TRBV27	.	.	TGTGCCAGCAGTTTATGGGCCACAGGGAGAGGGTACGAGCAGTACTTC	CASSLWATGRGYEQYF
TRBJ2-5	TRBV2	.	.	TGTGCCATTCGGCCGGAGGGGAGGATAGAGACCCAGTACTTC	CAIRPEGRIETQYF
TRBJ1-2	TRBV20-1	.	few	TGCAGTGCTAGACGACAGTATGGCTACACCTTC	CSARRQYGYTF